This is a list of T cell receptor beta chains from one sample in a study of blood T cell repertoires in COVID-19. The data were produced by immunoSEQ multiplex PCR, yet TCRdb's version contains in-frame clones alone and is incomplete. This repertoire shows hundreds of thousands of clones, over 75% found once; its top ten account for about 0.93%. Sequenced material: PBMCs or T cells enriched from blood (not recorded which). Source of these receptors: a woman aged 30 to 39 who had recovered from COVID-19. Each CDR3 is given with its conserved first and last residue. Each record gives: D gene, V gene, clone size, J gene, CDR3 protein, CDR3 DNA. The D gene is left open where the match is weak. Size tells how often a clone was seen (once, few, many) or the class of an expanded clone, and some rows leave it out.

NA	TRBV10-2	NA	TRBJ1-5	CASRRSLDSNQPQHF	TGCGCCAGCAGGCGATCCCTTGATAGCAATCAGCCCCAGCATTTT
TRBD2	TRBV7-8	NA	TRBJ2-1	CASSFTSGGAQSKTNNEQFF	TGTGCCAGCAGCTTCACTAGCGGGGGGGCGCAAAGTAAGACAAACAATGAGCAGTTCTTC
TRBD2	TRBV11-3	NA	TRBJ2-5	CASSLSGGAGETQYF	TGTGCCAGCAGCTTAAGCGGGGGGGCCGGGGAGACCCAGTACTTC
NA	TRBV12-3/TRBV12-4	NA	TRBJ2-5	CASSFAQETQYF	TGTGCCAGCAGTTTTGCGCAAGAGACCCAGTACTTC
NA	TRBV28	NA	TRBJ2-3	CASSSPQGLVNTQYF	TGTGCCAGCAGTTCTCCCCAGGGGTTGGTAAATACGCAGTATTTT
NA	TRBV6-5	NA	TRBJ2-3	CASSSDTPYTDTQYF	TGTGCCAGCAGTTCGGACACACCATACACAGATACGCAGTATTTT
NA	TRBV3-1/TRBV3-2	once	TRBJ2-7	CASSQDPNEQYF	TGTGCCAGCAGCCAAGATCCCAACGAGCAGTACTTC
TRBD2	TRBV10-3	once	TRBJ2-2	CAISEGTSPGELFF	TGTGCCATCAGTGAGGGGACTAGTCCCGGGGAGCTGTTTTTT
NA	TRBV30	NA	TRBJ2-5	CAWSGQASYQETQYF	TGTGCCTGGAGTGGACAGGCCTCGTACCAAGAGACCCAGTACTTC
NA	TRBV7-2	NA	TRBJ1-3	CASSSRRDGYFSGNTIYF	TGTGCCAGCAGCTCCAGGCGAGACGGATATTTCTCTGGAAACACCATATATTTT
NA	TRBV7-2	NA	TRBJ2-1	CASSFVQGVNEQFF	TGTGCCAGCAGCTTTGTACAGGGTGTCAATGAGCAGTTCTTC
TRBD1	TRBV9	once	TRBJ2-1	CASSKDRDLYNEQFF	TGTGCCAGCAGCAAGGACAGGGATCTCTACAATGAGCAGTTCTTC
TRBD2	TRBV27	NA	TRBJ2-3	CASSSLTSGGLSTDTQYF	TGTGCCAGCAGTTCCCTTACTAGCGGGGGCCTAAGCACAGATACGCAGTATTTT
TRBD1	TRBV7-9	NA	TRBJ1-4	CASSFRGPGEKLFF	TGTGCCAGCAGCTTCAGGGGGCCAGGGGAAAAACTGTTTTTT
TRBD1	TRBV5-8	NA	TRBJ2-3	CASSGGQFSTDTQYF	TGTGCCAGCAGCGGGGGACAGTTTAGCACAGATACGCAGTATTTT
TRBD1	TRBV28	NA	TRBJ2-2	CASRPGGAGELFF	TGTGCCAGCAGACCAGGGGGCGCCGGGGAGCTGTTTTTT
TRBD2	TRBV6-1	NA	TRBJ2-7	CASSETSGVWYEQYF	TGTGCCAGCAGTGAGACTAGCGGGGTTTGGTACGAGCAGTACTTC
TRBD2	TRBV9	NA	TRBJ2-1	CASSGLAGGSSYNEQFF	TGTGCCAGCAGCGGACTAGCGGGGGGTAGCTCCTACAATGAGCAGTTCTTC
NA	TRBV29-1	NA	TRBJ1-2	CSVRRSGDYGYTF	TGCAGCGTTAGGAGGTCGGGTGACTATGGCTACACCTTC
TRBD2	TRBV9	once	TRBJ2-2	CASSVDFLAENTGELFF	TGTGCCAGCAGCGTAGATTTTCTAGCGGAGAACACCGGGGAGCTGTTTTTT
NA	TRBV5-4	once	TRBJ1-1	CASSLGVAGDEIF	TGTGCCAGCAGCTTGGGCGTCGCGGGGGACGAGATCTTT
NA	TRBV5-1	NA	TRBJ1-1	CASKQGLDTEAFF	TGCGCCAGCAAACAGGGCCTGGACACTGAAGCTTTCTTT
NA	TRBV5-5	once	TRBJ2-7	CASTLGTPTSEQYF	TGTGCCAGCACCCTCGGGACTCCCACCTCCGAGCAGTACTTC
NA	TRBV7-9	NA	TRBJ2-7	CASSLGRGAYEQYF	TGTGCCAGCAGCTTAGGCAGGGGGGCCTACGAGCAGTACTTC
NA	TRBV5-1	NA	TRBJ1-4	CASSSTGIKNEKLFF	TGCGCCAGCAGCTCAACCGGGATAAAGAATGAAAAACTGTTTTTT
NA	TRBV7-9	NA	TRBJ2-1	CASSFPYNEQFF	TGTGCCAGCAGCTTTCCGTACAATGAGCAGTTCTTC
TRBD1	TRBV30	NA	TRBJ1-2	CAWSFRDRANYGYTF	TGTGCCTGGAGTTTCCGGGACAGAGCTAACTATGGCTACACCTTC
TRBD2	TRBV7-2	NA	TRBJ2-3	CASSRTTFGGGNTDTQYF	TGTGCCAGCAGTCGTACAACGTTCGGCGGGGGTAACACAGATACGCAGTATTTT
TRBD2	TRBV15	NA	TRBJ2-7	CATSTSGGSYEQYF	TGTGCCACCAGTACTAGCGGGGGGTCCTACGAGCAGTACTTC
TRBD1	TRBV28	once	TRBJ1-2	CASSSGTDRYTF	TGTGCCAGCAGTTCCGGGACAGACCGCTACACCTTC
NA	TRBV10-2	NA	TRBJ1-1	CASSERNTEAFF	TGCGCCAGCAGTGAGCGTAACACTGAAGCTTTCTTT
NA	TRBV9	NA	TRBJ2-2	CASSVGVTASNTGELFF	TGTGCCAGCAGCGTAGGGGTTACAGCTTCGAACACCGGGGAGCTGTTTTTT
NA	TRBV24-1	NA	TRBJ1-1	CATSDLEGPGNTEAFF	TGTGCCACCAGTGATTTGGAGGGTCCGGGAAACACTGAAGCTTTCTTT
TRBD2	TRBV28	NA	TRBJ2-5	CASSFPNGGGETQYF	TGTGCCAGCAGTTTCCCGAACGGCGGGGGGGAGACCCAGTACTTC
TRBD2	TRBV10-3	NA	TRBJ2-2	CAITPTSGDTGELFF	TGTGCCATCACCCCGACTAGCGGAGACACCGGGGAGCTGTTTTTT
NA	TRBV3-1/TRBV3-2	NA	TRBJ1-1	CASSQSDSLNTEAFF	TGTGCCAGCAGCCAGTCGGACAGCTTGAACACTGAAGCTTTCTTT
TRBD1	TRBV27	NA	TRBJ1-2	CASAQRAGGRNGYTF	TGTGCCAGCGCCCAGCGGGCAGGGGGCCGAAATGGCTACACCTTC
TRBD1	TRBV3-1/TRBV3-2	NA	TRBJ2-3	CASRGPGDTQYF	TGTGCCAGTAGGGGGCCGGGAGATACGCAGTATTTT
NA	TRBV7-2	NA	TRBJ1-2	CASSYQRDTNYGYTF	TGTGCCAGCAGCTACCAGAGGGACACAAACTATGGCTACACCTTC
TRBD1	TRBV30	NA	TRBJ1-4	CAWSITGVPNEKLFF	TGTGCCTGGAGTATCACAGGGGTGCCTAATGAAAAACTGTTTTTT
TRBD2	TRBV11-2	once	TRBJ2-1	CASSLTGGGGLAGVAEQFF	TGTGCCAGCAGCTTAACTGGAGGAGGGGGACTAGCGGGGGTAGCTGAGCAGTTCTTC
NA	TRBV5-1	NA	TRBJ1-1	CASSSRQNMNTEAFF	TGCGCCAGCAGCTCACGACAGAACATGAACACTGAAGCTTTCTTT
TRBD1	TRBV5-6	NA	TRBJ1-4	CASSFVQGALRGNEKLFF	TGTGCCAGCAGCTTTGTACAGGGGGCGCTTCGGGGTAATGAAAAACTGTTTTTT
TRBD1	TRBV6-5	NA	TRBJ2-7	CASRQSGTGSWEQYF	TGTGCCAGCAGACAGTCGGGGACAGGGAGTTGGGAGCAGTACTTC